What follows are 12 T cell receptor beta chains derived from one specimen sequenced in a study of blood T cell repertoires in COVID-19. Sequencing was performed with immunoSEQ multiplex PCR; in TCRdb, only in-frame clones are kept and a portion is missing. The table lists roughly 200,000 clones, more than 80% of them singletons. What was sequenced was PBMCs or T cells enriched from blood (not recorded which). These receptors all stem from a man aged 25 to 45 who had recovered from COVID-19.

The J gene is TRBJ1-2, the V gene TRBV11-2; 7 nucleotides align to TRBD1. CDR3 length: 14 amino acids. V shed 4 bases, J shed 3 bases, and the junction held 5 bases outside the gene matches. CDR1 is SGHAT, CDR2 FQNNGV, per germline. The CDR3 nucleotides are TGTGCCAGCAGCTCCCGGGACAGAGACTATGGCTACACCTTC. It yields the protein CASSSRDRDYGYTF. The variable domain in full, with the rest retrieved from reference TRBV11-2 and TRBJ1-2, is EAGVAQSPRYKIIEKRQSVAFWCNPISGHATLYWYQQILGQGPKLLIQFQNNGVVDDSQLPKDRFSAERLKGVDSTLKIQPAKLEDSAVYLCASSSRDRDYGYTFGSGTRLTVV.

The gene calls are TRBV6-2 or TRBV6-3 and TRBJ1-1; 8 bases align to TRBD1. This CDR3 comprises 14 residues. V shed 4 bases, J shed 6 bases, and the junction held 7 bases outside the gene matches. From germline, CDR1 is MNHEY and CDR2 SVGEGT. For the CDR3, the DNA is TGTGCCAGCAGTTCGCAGGGGGCTGCGGCTGAAGCTTTCTTT. Translating it yields CASSSQGAAAEAFF.

About this clone: Other DNA variants within this sample encode the same CDR3. V is TRBV9 and J is TRBJ2-5; D unclear. Trimming removed 0 bases from V and 4 bases from J, with 7 bases in between. The CDR3 is made up of 13 amino acids. The germline CDR1 and CDR2 sequences are SGDLS and YYNGEE. CDR3 loop: CASSVATGETQYF. The CDR3 nucleotides are TGTGCCAGCAGCGTAGCTACGGGAGAGACCCAGTACTTC.

V is TRBV5-1 and J is TRBJ1-4; the D gene is possibly TRBD1 (6 bases). The CDR3 spans 13 residues. V was cut by 4 bases and J by 5 bases, with 9 bases left in between. The germline CDR1 and CDR2 sequences are SGHRS and YFSETQ. The CDR3 DNA sequence: TGCGCCAGCAGCCTGGACAGAAATGAAAAACTGTTTTTT. Translation gives CASSLDRNEKLFF.

The chain uses TRBV4-1 and TRBJ2-7, with D unresolved. The CDR3 totals 14 residues. The V and J ends lost 1 base and 9 bases respectively, with 16 bases between them. Germline V gene sequence: CDR1 MGHRA, CDR2 YSYEKL. The CDR3 protein is CASSQVLEWSSQYF. The CDR3 nucleotides read TGCGCCAGCAGCCAAGTGCTGGAATGGAGCTCGCAGTACTTC.

This chain uses TRBV28 with TRBJ2-3, with 9 bases fitting TRBD2. This CDR3 is 16 amino acids long. Trimming at V came to 5 bases and at J to 4 bases, leaving 10 bases not matched to a gene. From germline, CDR1 is MDHEN and CDR2 SYDVKM. The CDR3 spells CASSLGLANFADTQYF. For the CDR3, the DNA is TGTGCCAGCAGTCTCGGACTAGCGAATTTCGCAGATACGCAGTATTTT.

The chain combines TRBV7-9 with TRBJ1-1; TRBD1 matches at 9 bases. Per the germline V gene, CDR1 is SEHNR and CDR2 is FQNEAQ (reference sequence). V lost 2 bases to trimming and J lost 7 bases; unmatched junction nucleotides: 5. This CDR3 region has 14 residues. CDR3 coding DNA: TGTGCCAGCAGCTTAACAGGGGGCGGGGGTGAAGCTTTCTTT. This translates into CASSLTGGGGEAFF. Together with reference TRBV7-9 and TRBJ1-1, the CDR3 gives the full variable domain: DTGVSQNPRHKITKRGQNVTFRCDPISEHNRLYWYRQTLGQGPEFLTYFQNEAQLEKSRLLSDRFSAERPKGSFSTLEIQRTEQGDSAMYLCASSLTGGGGEAFFGQGTRLTVV.

The chain employs TRBV6-2 or TRBV6-3 and TRBJ2-1; a weak D match, TRBD2 (6 bases). The germline gives CDR1 MNHEY, CDR2 SVGEGT. V was clipped by 5 bases and J by 6 bases, with 11 bases between them. The CDR3 loop spans 13 amino acids. DNA for the CDR3: TGTGCCAGCAGTCCGGGACTCTTCAATGAGCAGTTCTTC. Amino acids: CASSPGLFNEQFF.

The J gene is TRBJ1-3, the V gene TRBV7-9; tentative D call: TRBD1 (5 bases). The CDR3 length is 16 residues. Germline CDR1 SEHNR, CDR2 FQNEAQ (reference sequence). V was shortened by 4 bases and J by 7 bases, with 20 bases between the two germline ends. The CDR3 here is CASSSTTVTAGNTIYF. CDR3 DNA sequence: TGTGCCAGCAGCTCAACTACAGTGACAGCGGGGAACACCATATATTTT.

This sequence joins TRBV2 and TRBJ2-3, with 15 bases matching TRBD2. The CDR3 sequence is 16 residues long. J gave up 7 bases and V 6 bases, and 8 bases lay outside the gene matches. Germline loops: CDR1 SNHLY, CDR2 FYNNEI. CDR3 sequence: CASRGLAGGSLNTQYF. The CDR3 nucleotides are TGTGCCAGCAGAGGACTAGCGGGAGGGAGTTTGAATACGCAGTATTTT.

The J gene is TRBJ1-6, the V gene TRBV19, with D possibly being TRBD1 (5 bases). Germline loops: CDR1 LNHDA, CDR2 SQIVND (reference sequence). The length of the CDR3 is 13 residues. V was pared by 5 bases and J by 7 bases, with 9 bases between. DNA of the CDR3: TGTGCCAGTAGTTTGCGACAGAATTCACCCCTCCACTTT. Residues: CASSLRQNSPLHF.

J is TRBJ2-5 and V is TRBV5-1; 7 bases align to TRBD1. The V gene's germline CDR1 is SGHRS and CDR2 YFSETQ. The CDR3 loop spans 13 amino acids. V gave up 4 bases and J gave up 5 bases; unmatched junction bases: 5. The CDR3 is CASSTTGPETQYF. The CDR3 DNA is TGCGCCAGCAGCACGACAGGGCCCGAGACCCAGTACTTC.